This passage covers 8 T cell receptor beta chains from one sample sequenced in a study of T cell responses to AZD1222 COVID-19 vaccine. TCRdb's table, derived via immunoSEQ multiplex PCR, lists solely in-frame clones and lacks some. The data contain around 130,000 clones, more than 85% of them singletons. Material: peripheral blood, obtained 28 days after the second AZD1222 dose. The receptor set was obtained from an adult who received the AZD1222 COVID-19 vaccine.

This clone came up once. The CDR3 nucleotides are TGTGCCAGCAGCTTGGTAGTGGACTCTGGAAACACCATATATTTT. Amino acids: CASSLVVDSGNTIYF. The V and J genes are TRBV7-2 and TRBJ1-3; no firm D call. Germline loops: CDR1 SGHTA, CDR2 FQGNSA. The CDR3 totals 15 residues. Trimming shortened V by 3 bases and J by 0 bases, and 9 bases separated the two germline ends.

This clone was found a few times. The chain has TRBV19 and TRBJ1-1, with 8 bases aligning to TRBD1. This CDR3 comprises 16 residues. J lost 3 bases, V lost 2 bases, and 8 bases had no gene match. CDR1 and CDR2 (germline): LNHDA, SQIVND (reference sequence). CDR3 in DNA: TGTGCCAGTAGTATATACGCTGGGACAGGAGACACTGAAGCTTTCTTT. It specifies CASSIYAGTGDTEAFF.

The rearrangement uses TRBV6-5 and TRBJ2-7; 7 nucleotides match TRBD1. CDR1 is MNHEY and CDR2 is SVGAGI in the germline V gene. This CDR3 spans 15 amino acids. V trimming: 2 bases; J trimming: 1 base; junction bases outside the gene matches: 5. CDR3 residues: CASSYRQGTSYEQYF. Here the CDR3 DNA reads TGTGCCAGCAGTTACCGACAGGGAACTTCCTACGAGCAGTACTTC.

CDR3 DNA sequence: TGTGCCACCAGCTCCCGGACAGGGACTAGCGGGAGGCCGGCGGATGAGCAGTTCTTC. This gives the protein CATSSRTGTSGRPADEQFF. The chain carries TRBV24-1 and TRBJ2-1; TRBD2 agrees at 15 bases. From germline, CDR1 is KGHDR and CDR2 SFDVKD. The CDR3 spans 19 residues. J gave up 8 bases and V 7 bases, and 17 bases lay outside the gene matches.

This clone has a handful of counts. V usage is TRBV12-5 and J usage is TRBJ2-7; D not resolved. V lost 0 bases and J lost 6, with 9 bases in between. Germline assignment: CDR1 LGHNT and CDR2 FRNRAP. The CDR3 has 13 residues. The CDR3 DNA sequence: TGTGCTAGTGGTTTGGTAGGACGCGGCGAGCAGTACTTC. Protein product: CASGLVGRGEQYF.

The CDR3 region has the DNA TGCGCCAGCAGCCATACAGGGGCCAGGACCCTCCACTTT. It translates to CASSHTGARTLHF. The chain carries TRBV5-1 and TRBJ1-6; 7 bases are shared with TRBD1. Trimming removed 4 bases from V and 14 bases from J; junction bases left unmatched: 9. From germline, CDR1 is SGHRS and CDR2 YFSETQ. There are 13 residues in the CDR3.

The chain uses TRBV7-6 and TRBJ1-6, with D perhaps matching TRBD1 (5 bases). The CDR3 extends over 16 amino acids. Trimming took off 4 bases at V and 3 bases at J, with 13 bases between the two ends. The germline gives CDR1 SGHVS, CDR2 FNYEAQ. The CDR3 protein is CASSSRERGYNSPLHF. The CDR3 bases are TGTGCCAGCAGCTCCCGAGAGAGGGGCTATAATTCACCCCTCCACTTT.

The rearrangement links TRBV5-1 to TRBJ2-7; D may match TRBD1 or TRBD2 (5 bases each). CDR1 is SGHRS and CDR2 is YFSETQ in the germline V gene. The V end was cut by 1 base, the J end by 1 base, with 9 bases between. CDR3 size: 14 residues. For the CDR3, the DNA is TGCGCCAGCAGCTTGAGGGACGGATCCTACGAGCAGTACTTC. It yields the protein CASSLRDGSYEQYF. Full variable domain (missing parts from reference TRBV5-1 and TRBJ2-7): KAGVTQTPRYLIKTRGQQVTLSCSPISGHRSVSWYQQTPGQGLQFLFEYFSETQRNKGNFPGRFSGRQFSNSRSEMNVSTLELGDSALYLCASSLRDGSYEQYFGPGTRLTVT.